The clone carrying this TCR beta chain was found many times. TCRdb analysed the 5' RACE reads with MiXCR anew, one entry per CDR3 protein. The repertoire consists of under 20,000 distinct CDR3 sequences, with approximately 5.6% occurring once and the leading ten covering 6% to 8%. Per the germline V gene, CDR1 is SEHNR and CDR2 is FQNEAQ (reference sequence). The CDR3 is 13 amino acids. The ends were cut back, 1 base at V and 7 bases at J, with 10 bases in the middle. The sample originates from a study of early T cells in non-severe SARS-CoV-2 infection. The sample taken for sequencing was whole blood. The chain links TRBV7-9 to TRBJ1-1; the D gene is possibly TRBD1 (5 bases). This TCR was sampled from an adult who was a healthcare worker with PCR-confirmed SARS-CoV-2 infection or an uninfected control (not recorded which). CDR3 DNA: TGTGCCAGCAGCTTAGGGGGGTCCCGTGAAGCTTTCTTT. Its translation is CASSLGGSREAFF.